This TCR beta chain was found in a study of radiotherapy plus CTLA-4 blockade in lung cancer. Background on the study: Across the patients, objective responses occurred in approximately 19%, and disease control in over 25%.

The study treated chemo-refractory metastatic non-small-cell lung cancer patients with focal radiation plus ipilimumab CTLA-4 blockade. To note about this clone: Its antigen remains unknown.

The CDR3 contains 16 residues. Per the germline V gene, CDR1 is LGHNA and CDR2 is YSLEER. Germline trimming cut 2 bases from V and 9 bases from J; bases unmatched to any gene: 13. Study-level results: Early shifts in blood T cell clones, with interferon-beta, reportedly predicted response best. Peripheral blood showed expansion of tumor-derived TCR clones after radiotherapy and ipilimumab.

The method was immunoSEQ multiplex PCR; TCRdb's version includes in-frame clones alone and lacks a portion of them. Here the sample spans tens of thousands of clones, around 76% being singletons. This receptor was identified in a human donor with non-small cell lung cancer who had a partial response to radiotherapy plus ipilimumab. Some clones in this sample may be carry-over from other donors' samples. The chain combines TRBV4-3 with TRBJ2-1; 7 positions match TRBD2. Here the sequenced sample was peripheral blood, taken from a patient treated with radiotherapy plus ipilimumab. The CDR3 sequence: CASSQTRLADWGEQFF. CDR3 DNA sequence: TGCGCCAGCAGCCAAACCCGACTAGCAGACTGGGGTGAGCAGTTCTTC.